A single sample is the source of the 14 T cell receptor beta chains below, sequenced in a study of blood T cell repertoires in COVID-19. The repertoire was sequenced with immunoSEQ multiplex PCR; TCRdb's copy has only in-frame clones and lacks some. The sample contains roughly 110,000 clones, about three quarters of which appear only once. Input material: peripheral blood. The source of these receptors is a man older than 75 with COVID-19, enrolled during active disease.

The V gene is TRBV10-3, the J gene TRBJ2-7; 8 nucleotides match TRBD2. There are 11 residues in the CDR3. Germline CDR1 reads ENHRY; CDR2 reads SYGVKD. The ends lost 8 bases at V and 6 bases at J; junction bases unmatched: 3. CDR3 residues: CAIAGGGEQYF. The CDR3 nucleotides are TGTGCCATCGCGGGGGGTGGCGAGCAGTACTTC.

This clone was picked up one time. The rearrangement uses TRBV29-1 and TRBJ2-3, with unresolved D. CDR1 and CDR2 from the germline V gene are SQVTM and ANQGSEA. The germline V and J ends were trimmed by 0 bases and 6 bases, with 10 bases remaining between them. The CDR3 is made up of 13 amino acids. CDR3 loop: CSVEDPLVDTQYF. The CDR3 DNA sequence: TGCAGCGTTGAAGATCCCCTAGTGGATACGCAGTATTTT.

J is TRBJ1-2 and V is TRBV28; no firm D call. Germline V gene data show CDR1 as MDHEN and CDR2 as SYDVKM. Trimming removed 8 bases from V and 7 bases from J, with 14 bases in between. The CDR3 is 12 residues long. As DNA, the CDR3 is TGTGCCAGCGGTGGAGCCTACGTTGGCTACACCTTC. Its translation: CASGGAYVGYTF.

This clone was recorded a few times. The J gene is TRBJ2-7, the V gene TRBV6-5; D not certain. Germline loops: CDR1 MNHEY, CDR2 SVGAGI. The CDR3 totals 13 residues. The ends were cut back, 5 bases at V and 1 base at J, with 9 bases in the middle. In nucleotides, the CDR3 is TGTGCCAGCAGTACTACCCGGTCCTACGAGCAGTACTTC. Translation: CASSTTRSYEQYF.

This clone has only a few counts. This chain connects TRBV5-1 to TRBJ2-7; 7 nucleotides align to TRBD1. This CDR3 has 14 residues. The V segment lost 0 bases and the J segment 3 bases; nucleotides outside the gene matches: 3. Germline CDR1 reads SGHRS; CDR2 reads YFSETQ. In DNA form, the CDR3 reads TGCGCCAGCAGCTTGGAGACAGGGAACTACGAGCAGTACTTC. Protein: CASSLETGNYEQYF.

The rearrangement links TRBV29-1 to TRBJ2-5; 14 bases are a match to TRBD2. This CDR3 contains 15 residues. V lost 5 bases, J lost 5 bases, and 7 bases stayed unmatched. Germline CDR1 reads SQVTM; CDR2 reads ANQGSEA. The DNA of the CDR3 is TGCAGCGTTTCGACTAGCGGGAGGGCGGGGGAGACCCAGTACTTC. This translates into CSVSTSGRAGETQYF. The complete variable domain, with remaining parts taken from reference TRBV29-1 and TRBJ2-5, reads SAVISQKPSRDICQRGTSLTIQCQVDSQVTMMFWYRQQPGQSLTLIATANQGSEATYESGFVIDKFPISRPNLTFSTLTVSNMSPEDSSIYLCSVSTSGRAGETQYFGPGTRLLVL.

The genes are TRBV9 and TRBJ2-3, with TRBD2 as a possible D gene (6 bases). V dropped 0 bases and J dropped 2 bases, with 10 bases sitting between them. In germline, CDR1 is SGDLS, CDR2 YYNGEE. CDR3 length equals 15 residues. The chain's CDR3 is CASSVVEGSTDTQYF. The CDR3 coding sequence is TGTGCCAGCAGCGTAGTGGAGGGGTCCACAGATACGCAGTATTTT.

The chain combines TRBV19 with TRBJ1-5; no firm D call. This CDR3 region has 14 residues. Germline values: CDR1 LNHDA, CDR2 SQIVND (reference sequence). With 7 bases removed from V and 1 base from J, the gap between germline ends came to 11 bases. For the CDR3, the DNA is TGTGCCAGTAAGGGAGTGATGAGCAATCAGCCCCAGCATTTT. It translates to CASKGVMSNQPQHF.

J is TRBJ2-5 and V is TRBV27, with TRBD1 matching over 10 bases. CDR1 and CDR2 from the germline V gene are MNHEY and SMNVEV (reference sequence). This CDR3 is 18 amino acids long. V was clipped by 8 bases and J by 5 bases; unmatched bases: 20. The CDR3 spells CASYSLPYRTGGWETQYF. The CDR3 nucleotides are TGTGCCAGCTACAGTTTACCCTATCGGACAGGGGGATGGGAGACCCAGTACTTC.

This clone has more than one count but fewer than ten. The chain recombines TRBV15 with TRBJ2-7; TRBD1 matches 8 bases. CDR1 LNHNV and CDR2 YYDKDF come from the germline V gene (reference sequence). Trimming took 4 bases from V and 5 from J; bases not matched to a gene: 13. The CDR3 spans 16 residues. DNA for the CDR3: TGTGCCACCAGCAAGTTCGAGGACAGGGATTTTAACGAGCAGTACTTC. It is translated as CATSKFEDRDFNEQYF.

In its sample, this clone was seen a few times. Here the CDR3 DNA reads TGTGCCAGCAGCCAAGCCGGAGGCACTAATGAAAAACTGTTTTTT. Translated, it gives CASSQAGGTNEKLFF. The chain couples TRBV4-2 to TRBJ1-4; D ambiguous. V was shortened by 1 base and J by 2 bases, with 8 bases between the two germline ends. CDR3 size: 15 residues. Germline V gene data show CDR1 as LGHNA and CDR2 as YNFKEQ.

The chain joins TRBV19 to TRBJ2-1, with TRBD2 matching 8 bases. The CDR3 extends over 16 amino acids. The J segment lost 2 bases and the V segment lost 4 bases, leaving 7 bases of the junction unmatched. Germline CDR1 and CDR2: LNHDA and SQIVND (reference sequence). CDR3 protein: CASSNPQREPYNEQFF. The CDR3 DNA reads TGTGCCAGTAGTAACCCCCAGCGGGAGCCCTACAATGAGCAGTTCTTC. Looking up the rest from reference TRBV19 and TRBJ2-1 gives the full variable domain: DGGITQSPKYLFRKEGQNVTLSCEQNLNHDAMYWYRQDPGQGLRLIYYSQIVNDFQKGDIAEGYSVSREKKESFPLTVTSAQKNPTAFYLCASSNPQREPYNEQFFGPGTRLTVL.

The rearrangement joins TRBV20-1 to TRBJ1-5; 8 bases fit TRBD1. The CDR3 runs 15 residues. V dropped 3 bases and J dropped 8; count of bases not matched to a gene: 12. In germline, CDR1 is DFQATT, CDR2 SNEGSKA (reference sequence). CDR3 DNA: TGCAGTGCTAGTTCCCACCAGGGGGCCTGGGAGCCCCAGCATTTT. Residues: CSASSHQGAWEPQHF.

The chain uses TRBV7-9 and TRBJ2-6; no firm D call. The CDR3 has 16 residues. Germline V gene sequence: CDR1 SEHNR, CDR2 FQNEAQ (reference sequence). V was clipped by 0 bases and J by 2 bases, with 8 bases between them. The CDR3 reads CASSLALAAGANVLTF. The CDR3 region has the DNA TGTGCCAGCAGCTTAGCCCTGGCGGCTGGGGCCAACGTCCTGACTTTC. The whole variable domain, remainder taken from reference TRBV7-9 and TRBJ2-6, is DTGVSQNPRHKITKRGQNVTFRCDPISEHNRLYWYRQTLGQGPEFLTYFQNEAQLEKSRLLSDRFSAERPKGSFSTLEIQRTEQGDSAMYLCASSLALAAGANVLTFGAGSRLTVL.